This T cell receptor beta chain derives from a study of blood T cells in healthy people across ages (dated by TCRdb to about 2015). With respect to the entire study: Template switching captured roughly one uniquely barcoded TCR beta cDNA molecule per two T cells in model experiments. Using deep sequencing normalized with unique cDNA molecular identifiers, the study measured how TCR beta repertoire diversity changes with age. The donors were divided into four age groups: young (average around 15 years), middle-aged (approximately 39), aged (under 70) and long-lived (82). To avoid experimental bias, donors of different ages were spread randomly across the sequencing lanes. For two donors (one aged 18 to 30 and one aged 80 or older), the study analyzed two additional independent replicas of 1 million unique cDNA reads from the same blood draw. General study outcomes and caveats: Estimates of total diversity from one million sequenced T cells were regarded as lower bounds and underestimates. Donor CMV infection status was unknown, potentially confounding age-related changes in expanded clonotypes. Conclusive comparison of naive and antigen-experienced compartments was prevented by the profiling of bulk unsorted PBMCs. Observed TCR beta diversity per million T cells fell roughly linearly with age, and a significant reduction was already apparent by age about 38. Compared with the aged group, more naive CD4+ T cells, fewer expanded clones and increased TCR diversity were shown by the long-lived group, suggesting age selection. There was a strong correlation between observed TCR beta diversity and the percentage of naive T cells measured by flow cytometry.

V is shortened by 7 bases, J by 0 bases, and the region joining them spans 15 bases. The germline V gene encodes CDR1 SQVTM and CDR2 ANQGSEA. There are 14 amino acids in the CDR3, from cysteine to phenylalanine inclusive. This entry keeps only the CDR3 DNA: 42 bases, framed from base 1. The library came from 5' RACE. Sequencing was carried out with an Illumina HiSeq 2500. A second PCR of about 6 to 11 cycles was run with a J-beta primer mix and a sample-barcoded 5' primer. A template-switch 5' adaptor carrying 12 random nucleotides introduced a unique molecular identifier onto each TCR beta cDNA molecule. Each sample yielded at least 3 million CDR3-containing paired-end reads. First-strand cDNA synthesis was performed from all RNA using the Mint cDNA synthesis kit, with priming by a TRBC-specific oligonucleotide. All cDNA was treated with uracil-DNA glycosylase and then went through a first 18-cycle PCR with the universal primers M1SS and BC2_uni_R. Processing in the source paper ran as follows. For normalization, 1 million high-quality reads, each with a distinct molecular identifier, were randomly selected from each sample. Instead of being binned into consensus sequences, reads with shared molecular identifiers were discarded. MiTCR, with a Q25 quality threshold and the strictest error-elimination algorithm, was used for CDR3 identification, clonotype clustering and error correction. A nonparametric unseen species model with Euler transformation was used to estimate lower-bound total TCR beta diversity. Using fastp trimming at Q25 and MiXCR clonotype assembly, TCRdb reanalyzed the public sequencing data and kept in-frame beta chains. Rows with a matching CDR3 protein are joined into one entry that keeps the most common DNA and genes. For this entry, the V and J calls and clone size follow TCRdb and not the study's own pipeline. This sample lists 600,000 to 650,000 distinct CDR3 sequences; around three fifths were detected once. The ten top clones hold over 30% of the sample.

Donors were 35 to 40 systemically healthy Caucasian individuals from Russia aged roughly 6 to 95 years. Each donor gave ten milliliters of peripheral blood, drawn into EDTA-treated Vacutainer tubes. Ficoll-Paque density-gradient centrifugation was used to isolate PBMCs, with at least 6 million obtained per sample. Trizol reagent was used to extract total RNA from PBMCs, with at least 5 micrograms per sample. For every donor, an aliquot of PBMCs went through flow cytometry to measure the percentages of naive CD45RAhigh/CD27high T cells. A remark on this clonotype: The antigen it recognizes is unknown. Within one base of it there is no much larger clone, and no base qualities were kept.

The rearrangement joined TRBV29-1 to TRBJ1-2; TRBD1 is a weak D gene call, 5 bases matching. The origin of this receptor is a man aged 55 to 70 in good health. Sequences were obtained from blood. The CDR3 reads CSANEGRANYGYTF. The base sequence is TGCAGCGCAAACGAGGGGCGGGCTAACTATGGCTACACCTTC.